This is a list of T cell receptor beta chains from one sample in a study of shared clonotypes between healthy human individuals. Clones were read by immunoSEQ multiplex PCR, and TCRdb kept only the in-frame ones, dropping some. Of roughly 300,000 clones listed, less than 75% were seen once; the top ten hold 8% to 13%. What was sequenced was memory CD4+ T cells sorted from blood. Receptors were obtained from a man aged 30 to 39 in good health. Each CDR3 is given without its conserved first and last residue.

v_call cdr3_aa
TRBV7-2 ASSLQAVGEKLF
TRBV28 ASSLNRIGEDNEQF
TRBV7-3 ASSSHHSDTQY
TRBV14 ASSPRRSDRGLTYEQY
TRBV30 AWSATRGGTETQY
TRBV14 ASSLTPYGYT
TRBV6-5 ASQGGGLSSYEQY
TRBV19 ATSPTAQFSYNEQF
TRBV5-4 ASSVPGAEETQY
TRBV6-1 ASSLTGVKETQY
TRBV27 ASSLSATSGRMKTQY
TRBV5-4 ASSSRDRSSPLH
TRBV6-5 ASSSGTGYNEQF
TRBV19 ASQQGLGQPQH
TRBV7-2 ASSQRGTSSVEQY
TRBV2 ASSESGQGYEQY
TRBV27 ASSKRQGLPQETQY
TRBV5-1 ASSGGRQEETQY
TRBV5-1 ASRRDGSNQPQH
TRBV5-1 ASSLGEGTEAF
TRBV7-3 ASSPSTSADEQF
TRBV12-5 ASASTRQGTTDTQY
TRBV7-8 ASSLRDTNTGELF
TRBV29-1 SVEGLAGGSKNIQY
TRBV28 ASSLYRGRSGRNIQY
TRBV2 ASRAGGGNQPQH
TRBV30 AWEVIGRETQY
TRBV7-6 ASTRGGVGDTQY
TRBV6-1 ASSVEDRVNEQF
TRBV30 AWSVGSLQETQY
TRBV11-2 ASSPGQYEQY
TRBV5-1 ASSSGLAGGPIGNEQF
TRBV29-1 SVGWSYEQY
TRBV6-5 ASSYQYNSPLH
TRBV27 ASSLFSSAGELF
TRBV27 ASSWGGGPRGRYYEQY
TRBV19 ASSSWTSGVSDEQF
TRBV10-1 ASSETAGGKQY
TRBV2 ATSLQGSNTEAF
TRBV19 ASSRQDDKETQY
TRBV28 ASSFPRPRETQY
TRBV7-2 ASSPSGWEGHNEQF
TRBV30 AALLADYNEQF
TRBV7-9 ASSPGGTAYEQY
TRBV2 ASSNSLLINEQF
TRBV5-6 ASSLFGTGSSGANVLT
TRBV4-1 ASSQGPLSRGNTIY
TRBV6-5 ASSEQEGRTQY
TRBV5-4 ASIGIGAEQTQY
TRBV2 ASSWIGTSEETQY